Here is one T cell receptor (beta chain) with its context. Its target is not known. The data are from a study of molecular identifiers for immune sequencing clone quantification. Naive CD8 T cell sorting was performed on the CD8+CD4-CCR7+CD45RA+ phenotype. General observations from the study: Clones that had above 20 RNA copies took up over 99% of effector molecules but under 1% in naive cells.

One entry per CDR3 protein results from TCRdb running MiXCR on the PCR reads. This table holds about half a million distinct CDR3 sequences, roughly 25% found once. This CDR3 comprises 16 residues. The sequenced sample was naive CD8+ T cells from blood, with Jurkat cell RNA spiked in. Subset described: FACS-sorted CD8+CD4-CCR7+CD45RA+ naive T cells. The receptor's source is a human donor in good health. Some libraries in this study had Jurkat cell RNA spiked in. The chain has TRBV21-1 and TRBJ2-5; the table's TRBD2 call for D was not verified on the DNA. TRBV21-1 constitutes a pseudogene. The CDR3 nucleotides are TGTGCCAGCAGCAAAATTAGCGGGAGGGCCGGGGAGACCCAGTACTTC. Its translation is CASSKISGRAGETQYF.